One sample yielded the 17 T cell receptor beta chains listed below, sequenced in a study of identical twins. Each CDR3 protein is one row after TCRdb ran MiXCR on the 5' RACE reads. Here the sample spans about 570,000 distinct CDR3 sequences, roughly 9.9% being singletons. These data were likewise used in another study, on yellow fever vaccine responses in identical twins.

Sample: PBMCs. Receptors were obtained from a woman under 30 in good health.

This clonotype has just a few counts. DNA of the CDR3: TGTGCCACCAGTGATTTTTGCCCCTACGAGCAGTACTTC. Its translation is CATSDFCPYEQYF. This sequence joins TRBV24-1 and TRBJ2-7; D unresolved. Germline CDR1 reads KGHDR; CDR2 reads SFDVKD. Trimming left V 1 base short and J 2 bases short, with 5 bases between. The CDR3 totals 13 residues.

This chain uses TRBV20-1 with TRBJ2-5, with TRBD2 identical over 11 bases. The V and J ends lost 6 bases and 0 bases, in that order; junction bases with no gene match: 15. The germline V gene has CDR1 DFQATT and CDR2 SNEGSKA (reference sequence). The CDR3 sequence is 18 residues long. The CDR3 protein is CSADSTGTSGTNQETQYF. The CDR3 bases are TGCAGTGCAGACAGTACCGGGACTAGCGGAACAAACCAAGAGACCCAGTACTTC.

At least ten counts were recorded for this clonotype. The chain carries TRBV12-3 or TRBV12-4 and TRBJ1-4; 8 nucleotides align to TRBD1. Losses at the gene ends were 6 bases for V and 6 bases for J; bases not matched to a gene: 3. This CDR3 spans 13 amino acids. CDR3 sequence reads: CASSYRGYEKLFF. CDR3 in DNA: TGTGCCAGCAGCTACAGGGGGTATGAAAAACTGTTTTTT.

This clonotype was detected only once. V is TRBV29-1 and J is TRBJ2-7; D perhaps matches TRBD2 (6 bases). This CDR3 spans 13 amino acids. The V gene lost 6 bases and the J gene lost 6 bases, with 18 bases spanning the gap. Per the germline V gene, CDR1 is SQVTM and CDR2 is ANQGSEA. CDR3 amino acids: CSVRGGHVLEQYF. In DNA form, the CDR3 reads TGCAGCGTACGGGGAGGACATGTTCTCGAGCAGTACTTC.

This clonotype was detected ten times or more. The chain combines TRBV7-6 with TRBJ2-4, with D possibly TRBD2 on 6 matching bases. V gave up 5 bases and J gave up 0 bases, with 20 bases separating them. The CDR3 is 18 residues long. The germline CDR1 and CDR2 sequences are SGHVS and FNYEAQ. DNA of the CDR3: TGTGCCAGCAGCCCCCGGGCGGGGCCGGTAACAGCCAAAAACATTCAGTACTTC. Translation gives CASSPRAGPVTAKNIQYF.

The chain couples TRBV28 to TRBJ2-5, with D perhaps matching TRBD1 or TRBD2 (5 bases each). The V end was cut by 2 bases, the J end by 5 bases, with 12 bases between. CDR3 length equals 14 residues. CDR1 is MDHEN, CDR2 SYDVKM, per germline. Here the CDR3 DNA reads TGTGCCAGCAGTTTACGTCGGGGCCGGGAGACCCAGTACTTC. Its protein is CASSLRRGRETQYF. Drawing the rest from reference TRBV28 and TRBJ2-5, the complete variable domain is DVKVTQSSRYLVKRTGEKVFLECVQDMDHENMFWYRQDPGLGLRLIYFSYDVKMKEKGDIPEGYSVSREKKERFSLILESASTNQTSMYLCASSLRRGRETQYFGPGTRLLVL.

The V and J genes are TRBV30 and TRBJ1-2, with 8 bases lining up with TRBD1. CDR1 and CDR2 from the germline V gene are GTSNPN and SVGIG (reference sequence). Unmatched junction bases numbered 5, after V lost 1 base and J lost 4 bases. The CDR3 extends over 14 amino acids. The CDR3 loop reads CAWSGTGYIYGYTF. CDR3 sequence (DNA): TGTGCCTGGAGTGGGACAGGGTACATCTATGGCTACACCTTC.

This clonotype was detected ten times or more. This chain connects TRBV28 to TRBJ2-2; D may be TRBD1 (5 bases). The V and J ends lost 3 bases and 7 bases respectively, with 12 bases between them. The germline gives CDR1 MDHEN, CDR2 SYDVKM. The CDR3 runs to 14 residues. The CDR3 is CASSFRAVDGELFF. The CDR3 DNA follows: TGTGCCAGCAGTTTCAGGGCCGTCGACGGGGAGCTGTTTTTT.

V is TRBV15 and J is TRBJ2-7, with D maybe TRBD1 (6 bases). CDR1 and CDR2 from the germline V gene are LNHNV and YYDKDF (reference sequence). The CDR3 extends over 14 amino acids. The germline V and J ends were trimmed by 4 bases and 2 bases, with 12 bases remaining between them. CDR3 nucleotide sequence: TGTGCCACCAGCAAAGACAGGTTTGCCTACGAGCAGTACTTC. It codes for CATSKDRFAYEQYF.

Many counts were recorded for this clonotype. The V gene is TRBV7-2, the J gene TRBJ2-1; 7 bases fit TRBD2. V shed 2 bases, J shed 5 bases, and the junction held 15 bases outside the gene matches. This CDR3 spans 18 amino acids. CDR1 is SGHTA and CDR2 is FQGNSA in the germline V gene. The chain's CDR3 is CASSLWASGLTPNNEQFF. The CDR3, as DNA: TGTGCCAGCAGCTTATGGGCTAGCGGCCTCACCCCGAACAATGAGCAGTTCTTC.

This clonotype was picked up a small number of times. The rearrangement joins TRBV7-8 to TRBJ2-3, with D perhaps assigned TRBD1 or TRBD2 (5 bases each). Trimming left V 1 base short and J 4 bases short, with 15 bases between. The germline V gene encodes CDR1 SGHVS and CDR2 FQNEAQ. The CDR3 is made up of 16 amino acids. The CDR3 here is CASSLESGGLADTQYF. In DNA form, the CDR3 reads TGTGCCAGCAGCTTAGAGTCTGGGGGTCTCGCAGATACGCAGTATTTT.

The J gene is TRBJ2-7, the V gene TRBV11-2; D is ambiguous. Trimming removed 0 bases from V and 5 bases from J, with 8 bases in between. Germline CDR1 SGHAT, CDR2 FQNNGV. There are 13 residues in the CDR3. Here the CDR3 reads CASSLDPPHEQYF. The CDR3 coding sequence is TGTGCCAGCAGCTTAGATCCCCCCCACGAGCAGTACTTC.

This clonotype showed up many times. The chain has TRBV28 and TRBJ2-7; either TRBD1 or TRBD2 may supply D (5 bases each). This CDR3 contains 14 residues. Germline V gene lookup returns CDR1 MDHEN and CDR2 SYDVKM. V lost 7 bases and J lost 0, with 13 bases in between. This CDR3 is CASNDGTVSYEQYF. The CDR3, as DNA: TGTGCCAGCAACGATGGGACGGTCTCCTACGAGCAGTACTTC.

The chain joins TRBV6-1 to TRBJ2-5, with D uncertain. Trimming shortened V by 1 base and J by 5 bases, and 11 bases separated the two germline ends. Germline assignment: CDR1 MNHNS and CDR2 SASEGT. The CDR3 totals 14 residues. The CDR3 nucleotides read TGTGCCAGCAGTGAAGGGCCTCTCCTTGAGACCCAGTACTTC. Amino acids: CASSEGPLLETQYF.

The chain's CDR3 is CASSPPLLNRRNYEQYF. The CDR3 DNA is TGTGCCAGCAGTCCACCCCTCTTAAACAGGCGTAACTACGAGCAGTACTTC. V gene TRBV27 combines with J gene TRBJ2-7; possible D gene TRBD1, 5 bases. Trimming pared 5 bases from V and 3 bases from J, leaving 23 bases between. The germline V gene encodes CDR1 MNHEY and CDR2 SMNVEV (reference sequence). CDR3 length: 17 amino acids.

In this sample, this clonotype turned up a few times. This chain joins TRBV4-3 and TRBJ2-7; D uncertain. V gave up 0 bases and J gave up 3 bases, with 12 bases separating them. The germline V gene has CDR1 LGHNA and CDR2 YSLEER. The CDR3 is made up of 15 amino acids. Here the CDR3 DNA reads TGCGCCAGCAGCCAAGATGGGTTCCAGTACTACGAGCAGTACTTC. It specifies CASSQDGFQYYEQYF.

This clonotype has more than one count but fewer than ten. This rearrangement joins TRBV14 to TRBJ2-7; D unclear. CDR3 length: 14 residues. V was trimmed by 6 bases and J by 4 bases, leaving 16 bases between them. Germline CDR1 and CDR2: SGHDN and FVKESK. CDR3 amino acids: CASSPTTVQYEQYF. DNA of the CDR3: TGTGCCAGCAGTCCAACAACGGTACAGTACGAGCAGTACTTC.